This entry describes one T cell receptor beta chain. CDR3 length: 16 amino acids. Trimming at V came to 4 bases and at J to 4 bases, leaving 7 bases not matched to a gene. CDR1 is SGHDN, CDR2 FVKESK, per germline. In the authors' methods: Reference gene primer amplification yielded estimated nucleated cell counts. The data were produced by immunoSEQ multiplex PCR, yet TCRdb's version contains in-frame clones alone and is incomplete. V and J calls and clone size are given by that table; D and trimming were obtained from the DNA. The profile covers about 200,000 clones, with around 84% appearing a single time and 7% to 8.5% taken by the ten largest. The data originate from a study of blood T cell repertoires in COVID-19.

The J gene is TRBJ2-2, the V gene TRBV14, with 9 bases matching TRBD2. The TCR comes from a woman aged 40-49 years with acute COVID-19. Sequences were obtained from PBMCs or T cells enriched from blood (not recorded which). The CDR3 loop is CASSRQREVSTGELFF. DNA of the CDR3: TGTGCCAGCAGCCGCCAGCGGGAGGTGAGCACCGGGGAGCTGTTTTTT. The full variable domain, its missing parts supplied by reference TRBV14 and TRBJ2-2, is EAGVTQFPSHSVIEKGQTVTLRCDPISGHDNLYWYRRVMGKEIKFLLHFVKESKQDESGMPNNRFLAERTGGTYSTLKVQPAELEDSGVYFCASSRQREVSTGELFFGEGSRLTVL.